The 19 T cell receptor beta chains listed next were all sequenced from one sample in a study of T cell changes during pregnancy in multiple sclerosis. Using immunoSEQ multiplex PCR, the repertoire was profiled, and TCRdb retains in-frame clones only, with some absent. The repertoire holds just under 50,000 clones, with roughly 94% as singletons. The sequencing used CD4+ T cells from peripheral blood mononuclear cells, collected in the third trimester of pregnancy. The receptor source for this set is a female donor with multiple sclerosis, enrolled in a pregnancy study.

This chain connects TRBV5-1 to TRBJ2-4; possibly TRBD2 for D (6 bases). The CDR3 has 13 amino acids. CDR1 is SGHRS, CDR2 YFSETQ, per germline. V lost 0 bases and J lost 8, with 9 bases in between. This chain's CDR3 is CASSLGWRDIQYF. As DNA, the CDR3 is TGCGCCAGCAGCTTGGGGTGGAGGGACATTCAGTACTTC.

The chain is built from TRBV6-5 and TRBJ1-2; no reliable D call. CDR1 MNHEY and CDR2 SVGAGI come from the germline V gene. The CDR3 covers 13 residues. The CDR3 DNA follows: TGTGTAGTTAGGAGCCCTGGAGGGTATGGCTACACCTTC. Amino acids: CVVRSPGGYGYTF.

CDR3 amino acids: CASTEDRGLDVSYEQYF. The CDR3 nucleotides read TGTGCCAGCACCGAAGACAGGGGCCTAGATGTCTCCTACGAGCAGTACTTC. The chain employs TRBV21-1 and TRBJ2-7; the table's D call, TRBD1, was not checked against the DNA. TRBV21-1 is designated a pseudogene. The length of the CDR3 is 17 residues.

The rearrangement links TRBV28 to TRBJ1-5; 8 bases map to TRBD1. Germline CDR1 MDHEN, CDR2 SYDVKM. With V trimmed by 4 bases and J by 3 bases, 8 bases remained unmatched. This CDR3 is 16 amino acids long. The CDR3 region is CASSSPQGGFNQPQHF. In DNA form, the CDR3 reads TGTGCCAGCAGTTCCCCACAGGGGGGCTTCAATCAGCCCCAGCATTTT.

This sequence joins TRBV7-3 and TRBJ2-7; the match to TRBD1 covers 9 bases. The CDR3 loop spans 12 amino acids. Germline CDR1 SGHTA, CDR2 FQGTGA. CDR3: CASSLVRTGELV. The DNA of the CDR3 is TGTGCCAGCAGCTTAGTTAGGACAGGGGAATTGGTC.

The genes are TRBV11-2 and TRBJ1-2; D is unclear. CDR1 is SGHAT, CDR2 FQNNGV, per germline. The CDR3 sequence is 14 residues long. Trimming stripped 0 bases from V and 2 bases from J, with 7 bases between. The CDR3 region is CASSLEGGNYGYTF. The CDR3 bases are TGTGCCAGCAGCTTAGAGGGCGGGAACTATGGCTACACCTTC.

The V gene is TRBV5-5, the J gene TRBJ1-2, with 8 bases aligning to TRBD1. The CDR3 is 14 amino acids. Germline V gene sequence: CDR1 SGHKS, CDR2 YYEKEE (reference sequence). The ends lost 4 bases at V and 4 bases at J; junction bases unmatched: 6. In DNA form, the CDR3 reads TGTGCCAGCAGCGCCCGACAGGGGATCTATGGCTACACCTTC. It yields the protein CASSARQGIYGYTF.

The chain is built from TRBV4-1 and TRBJ2-7, with 15 bases fitting TRBD2. The ends lost 6 bases at V and 1 base at J; junction bases unmatched: 7. There are 17 residues in the CDR3. Germline CDR1 and CDR2: MGHRA and YSYEKL. CDR3 in amino acids: CASRYGLAGGVSYEQYF. DNA for the CDR3: TGCGCCAGCAGATACGGACTAGCGGGGGGGGTTTCCTACGAGCAGTACTTC.

The table lists this clone with a few counts. The J gene is TRBJ1-1, the V gene TRBV14; D call uncertain. The CDR3 spans 13 residues. Germline-derived CDR1 and CDR2 are SGHDN and FVKESK. Trimming stripped 4 bases from V and 1 base from J, with 7 bases between. CDR3 protein: CASSRAPNTEAFF. DNA of the CDR3: TGTGCCAGCAGCCGGGCACCGAACACTGAAGCTTTCTTT.

This clone was seen once. The rearrangement joins TRBV11-1 to TRBJ2-5; 12 nucleotides align to TRBD2. This CDR3 region has 18 residues. Losses at the gene ends were 3 bases for V and 5 bases for J; bases not matched to a gene: 13. The germline CDR1 and CDR2 sequences are SGHAT and FQDESV (reference sequence). CDR3 sequence reads: CASSLVLAGGPSRETQYF. In nucleotides, the CDR3 is TGTGCCAGCAGCTTGGTTCTAGCGGGGGGGCCTTCGCGGGAGACCCAGTACTTC.

This chain joins TRBV11-3 and TRBJ2-3; TRBD2 agrees at 8 bases. The length of the CDR3 is 16 residues. The V and J ends lost 5 bases and 3 bases, in that order; junction bases with no gene match: 10. Germline V lookup: CDR1 SGHNT, CDR2 YENEEA. CDR3 residues: CASSPGRVAGTDTQYF. The CDR3 bases are TGTGCCAGCAGCCCCGGTAGGGTAGCGGGGACAGATACGCAGTATTTT.

The chain carries TRBV18 and TRBJ2-4; 8 nucleotides align to TRBD1. The V gene's germline CDR1 is KGHSH and CDR2 LQKENI. Germline trimming cut 6 bases from V and 2 bases from J; bases unmatched to any gene: 21. The CDR3 runs 20 residues. For the CDR3, the DNA is TGTGCCAGCTCGCGGACAGGGTCTCTCTCTCGGGCAGTGTCCAAAAACATTCAGTACTTC. It translates to CASSRTGSLSRAVSKNIQYF.

The chain carries TRBV10-3 and TRBJ2-5; 8 bases are a match to TRBD1. With V trimmed by 7 bases and J by 5 bases, 24 bases remained unmatched. There are 19 residues in the CDR3. The V gene's germline CDR1 is ENHRY and CDR2 SYGVKD. As DNA, the CDR3 is TGTGCCATCAAGAACCCACCCGGGACAGGTGGAGATGCGCTGGAGACCCAGTACTTC. Translation: CAIKNPPGTGGDALETQYF.

On this clone itself: Other DNA sequences in this sample translate to the same CDR3. This chain uses TRBV27 with TRBJ1-2, with a weak D call TRBD1 (5 bases). The germline V gene encodes CDR1 MNHEY and CDR2 SMNVEV (reference sequence). V shed 5 bases and J shed 8 bases, with 12 bases lying between them. CDR3 length: 12 residues. The CDR3: CASSPGGYGYTF. The CDR3 coding sequence is TGTGCCAGCAGTCCGGGGGGGTACGGCTACACCTTC.

This clone appeared once. The chain carries TRBV18 and TRBJ2-3; D remains ambiguous. The V and J ends lost 2 bases and 5 bases respectively, with 8 bases between them. The CDR3 runs to 13 residues. Germline CDR1 reads KGHSH; CDR2 reads LQKENI. The CDR3 region has the DNA TGTGCCAGCTCACCATCGCCGGGAGATACGCAGTATTTT. Its protein is CASSPSPGDTQYF.

The chain uses TRBV7-2 and TRBJ2-7, with TRBD2 matching over 14 bases. V was clipped by 3 bases and J by 3 bases; unmatched bases: 4. The CDR3 spans 16 residues. CDR1 and CDR2 from the germline V gene are SGHTA and FQGNSA. The DNA of the CDR3 is TGTGCCAGCAGCTTCGGGACTAGCGGGGGACGCTACGAGCAGTACTTC. Its translation is CASSFGTSGGRYEQYF.

The chain uses TRBV7-3 and TRBJ1-6, with D unclear. V was shortened by 5 bases and J by 8 bases, with 13 bases between the two germline ends. The CDR3 runs 14 residues. Germline values: CDR1 SGHTA, CDR2 FQGTGA. CDR3 amino acids: CASSLDSSYSPLHF. DNA for the CDR3: TGTGCCAGCAGCCTGGACTCGTCTTATTCACCCCTCCACTTT. The variable domain in full, completed from reference TRBV7-3 and TRBJ1-6, reads GAGVSQTPSNKVTEKGKYVELRCDPISGHTALYWYRQSLGQGPEFLIYFQGTGAADDSGLPNDRFFAVRPEGSVSTLKIQRTERGDSAVYLCASSLDSSYSPLHFGNGTRLTVT.

The genes are TRBV10-2 and TRBJ2-7, with D possibly being TRBD1 (6 bases). This CDR3 spans 13 amino acids. V lost 6 bases to trimming and J lost 3 bases, with 12 bases between them. The germline gives CDR1 WSHSY, CDR2 SAAADI. The CDR3 protein is CASREDSDYEQYF. DNA of the CDR3: TGCGCCAGCAGGGAGGACAGCGACTACGAGCAGTACTTC.

The genes are TRBV19 and TRBJ1-5; D unresolved. The V gene's germline CDR1 is LNHDA and CDR2 SQIVND (reference sequence). The V end was cut by 5 bases, the J end by 0 bases, with 23 bases between. This CDR3 region has 19 residues. The CDR3 coding sequence is TGTGCCAGTAGTCCCCCTCCATGGAGGCCCTCCTATAGCAATCAGCCCCAGCATTTT. Translated, it gives CASSPPPWRPSYSNQPQHF.